These T cell receptor beta chains were read from a single sample in a study of blood T cell repertoires in COVID-19. Profiling relied on immunoSEQ multiplex PCR, and the TCRdb table lists in-frame clones only, not all of them. The sample lists some 220,000 clones; 80% were seen once. The specimen sequenced was peripheral blood. Receptors originate from a human donor in a cohort sampled during active COVID-19. Each CDR3 is given with its conserved first and last residue. The D gene is left open where the match is weak. Some rows mark clone size as missing; the rest say once, few, many or name a class of expanded clone.

clone_size: many; j_call: TRBJ1-6; v_call: TRBV4-1; d_call: -; cdr3_aa: CASSQEGRYNSPLHF; cdr3_nt: TGCGCCAGCAGCCAAGAGGGCAGGTATAATTCACCCCTCCACTTT
clone_size: -; j_call: TRBJ1-5; v_call: TRBV19; d_call: -; cdr3_aa: CASKQGNQPQHF; cdr3_nt: TGTGCCAGTAAACAGGGAAATCAGCCCCAGCATTTT
clone_size: -; j_call: TRBJ1-4; v_call: TRBV7-9; d_call: TRBD1; cdr3_aa: CASSHTGGGEKLFF; cdr3_nt: TGTGCCAGCAGCCACACAGGGGGCGGAGAAAAACTGTTTTTT
clone_size: few; j_call: TRBJ1-1; v_call: TRBV28; d_call: -; cdr3_aa: CASSFTAGVVGNTEAFF; cdr3_nt: TGTGCCAGCAGTTTTACGGCAGGGGTAGTGGGGAACACTGAAGCTTTCTTT
clone_size: -; j_call: TRBJ2-6; v_call: TRBV13; d_call: TRBD2; cdr3_aa: CASSSRLAGLSGANVLTF; cdr3_nt: TGTGCCAGCAGCTCCAGACTAGCGGGCCTCTCTGGGGCCAACGTCCTGACTTTC
clone_size: -; j_call: TRBJ1-1; v_call: TRBV30; d_call: TRBD1; cdr3_aa: CAWSQQGALGTEAFF; cdr3_nt: TGTGCCTGGAGCCAACAGGGGGCGTTGGGAACTGAAGCTTTCTTT
clone_size: few; j_call: TRBJ2-1; v_call: TRBV24-1; d_call: TRBD2; cdr3_aa: CATSDSSSSGGSSYNEQFF; cdr3_nt: TGTGCCACCAGTGATTCCTCATCTAGCGGGGGGAGCTCCTACAATGAGCAGTTCTTC
clone_size: many; j_call: TRBJ2-1; v_call: TRBV7-9; d_call: -; cdr3_aa: CATLQGRASYNEQFF; cdr3_nt: TGTGCCACCCTGCAGGGTAGGGCATCCTACAATGAGCAGTTCTTC
clone_size: -; j_call: TRBJ1-2; v_call: TRBV24-1; d_call: -; cdr3_aa: CATSDPNAGRRIYGYTF; cdr3_nt: TGTGCCACCAGTGATCCCAATGCGGGACGGAGAATCTATGGCTACACCTTC
clone_size: few; j_call: TRBJ1-2; v_call: TRBV6-1; d_call: TRBD1; cdr3_aa: CASSEFLMGTDNNNYGYTF; cdr3_nt: TGTGCCAGCAGTGAATTTCTGATGGGGACAGATAACAACAACTATGGCTACACCTTC
clone_size: few; j_call: TRBJ1-4; v_call: TRBV6-2/TRBV6-3; d_call: TRBD1; cdr3_aa: CASSYTGDEKLFF; cdr3_nt: TGTGCCAGCAGTTACACAGGGGATGAAAAACTGTTTTTT
clone_size: -; j_call: TRBJ1-5; v_call: TRBV20-1; d_call: -; cdr3_aa: CSASNPGNYYNQPQHF; cdr3_nt: TGCAGTGCTAGTAACCCAGGGAATTACTACAATCAGCCCCAGCATTTT
clone_size: -; j_call: TRBJ1-1; v_call: TRBV29-1; d_call: -; cdr3_aa: CSGEGITEAFF; cdr3_nt: TGCAGCGGGGAGGGTATCACTGAAGCTTTCTTT
clone_size: -; j_call: TRBJ2-1; v_call: TRBV27; d_call: -; cdr3_aa: CASSFALTGSYNEQFF; cdr3_nt: TGTGCCAGCAGTTTCGCCCTCACCGGCTCCTACAATGAGCAGTTCTTC
clone_size: few; j_call: TRBJ1-4; v_call: TRBV18; d_call: -; cdr3_aa: CASSPYSREKLFF; cdr3_nt: TGTGCCAGCTCACCTTATTCGCGGGAAAAACTGTTTTTT
clone_size: -; j_call: TRBJ2-5; v_call: TRBV6-5; d_call: -; cdr3_aa: CASSYFWEETQYF; cdr3_nt: TGTGCCAGCAGTTACTTCTGGGAGGAGACCCAGTACTTC
clone_size: few; j_call: TRBJ2-3; v_call: TRBV28; d_call: -; cdr3_aa: CASSHSTDTQYF; cdr3_nt: TGTGCCAGCAGTCACTCCACAGATACGCAGTATTTT
clone_size: -; j_call: TRBJ2-2; v_call: TRBV7-9; d_call: TRBD2; cdr3_aa: CASSSTSGNTGELFF; cdr3_nt: TGTGCCAGCAGCTCGACTAGCGGCAACACCGGGGAGCTGTTTTTT
clone_size: -; j_call: TRBJ1-2; v_call: TRBV6-2/TRBV6-3; d_call: -; cdr3_aa: CASSYSTRDSNYGYTF; cdr3_nt: TGTGCCAGCAGTTACTCGACCAGGGATTCTAACTATGGCTACACCTTC
clone_size: -; j_call: TRBJ2-2; v_call: TRBV19; d_call: -; cdr3_aa: CASSIQGDGELFF; cdr3_nt: TGTGCCAGTAGTATACAGGGTGACGGGGAGCTGTTTTTT
clone_size: -; j_call: TRBJ2-1; v_call: TRBV2; d_call: TRBD2; cdr3_aa: CASSGGLAPNEQFF; cdr3_nt: TGTGCCAGCAGTGGGGGACTAGCACCCAATGAGCAGTTCTTC
clone_size: once; j_call: TRBJ2-5; v_call: TRBV28; d_call: -; cdr3_aa: CASSSGSKTQYF; cdr3_nt: TGTGCCAGCAGTTCGGGTTCCAAGACCCAGTACTTC
clone_size: -; j_call: TRBJ2-5; v_call: TRBV5-1; d_call: -; cdr3_aa: CASSLPQGVAETQYF; cdr3_nt: TGCGCCAGCAGCCTCCCACAAGGGGTGGCAGAGACCCAGTACTTC
clone_size: -; j_call: TRBJ2-7; v_call: TRBV28; d_call: -; cdr3_aa: CASVLEGRGQYF; cdr3_nt: TGTGCCAGTGTCCTAGAGGGCCGAGGGCAGTACTTC
clone_size: -; j_call: TRBJ1-2; v_call: TRBV10-2; d_call: TRBD1; cdr3_aa: CASSTGQNLGYTF; cdr3_nt: TGCGCCAGCAGTACGGGACAGAACTTAGGCTACACCTTC
clone_size: many; j_call: TRBJ2-7; v_call: TRBV21-1; d_call: -; cdr3_aa: CASSPGTRPYEQYF; cdr3_nt: TGTGCCAGCAGCCCCGGGACAAGGCCCTACGAGCAGTACTTC
clone_size: -; j_call: TRBJ1-5; v_call: TRBV12-5; d_call: -; cdr3_aa: CASGFGDQPQHF; cdr3_nt: TGTGCTAGTGGTTTCGGGGATCAGCCCCAGCATTTT
clone_size: -; j_call: TRBJ2-2; v_call: TRBV3-1/TRBV3-2; d_call: -; cdr3_aa: CASSHPSRGGELFF; cdr3_nt: TGTGCCAGCAGCCACCCCTCGCGGGGCGGGGAGCTGTTTTTT
clone_size: few; j_call: TRBJ2-3; v_call: TRBV5-1; d_call: TRBD2; cdr3_aa: CASSRGAGGLTSTDTQYF; cdr3_nt: TGCGCCAGCTCCCGGGGAGCGGGAGGCCTTACTAGCACAGATACGCAGTATTTT